This entry features one T cell receptor (beta chain) sequence. As yet, its antigen is unknown. The data derive from a study of monozygotic twins with cystic fibrosis. Study-level information: Libraries were built from around 3 micrograms of fragmented DNA using roughly 14 PCR cycles. Broader study findings: Low clonality (median roughly 0.009) suggested a mostly naive repertoire. V usage most resembled the co-twin in 13 of 16 pairs.

Clones were sequenced by immunoSEQ multiplex PCR, and TCRdb holds only the in-frame ones, with some missing. The data contain under 30,000 clones, over 75% of them singletons. CDR1 and CDR2 from the germline V gene are LNHDA and SQIVND (reference sequence). The CDR3 totals 15 residues. J gave up 0 bases and V 3 bases, and 2 bases lay outside the gene matches. The chain joins TRBV19 to TRBJ2-3; TRBD2 agrees at 8 bases. This sequence originates from a girl aged 2 to 10 with cystic fibrosis. The sequencing sample was made of blood. DNA for the CDR3: TGTGCCAGTAGTATCATAGCGGGGAGCACAGATACGCAGTATTTT. It encodes CASSIIAGSTDTQYF.